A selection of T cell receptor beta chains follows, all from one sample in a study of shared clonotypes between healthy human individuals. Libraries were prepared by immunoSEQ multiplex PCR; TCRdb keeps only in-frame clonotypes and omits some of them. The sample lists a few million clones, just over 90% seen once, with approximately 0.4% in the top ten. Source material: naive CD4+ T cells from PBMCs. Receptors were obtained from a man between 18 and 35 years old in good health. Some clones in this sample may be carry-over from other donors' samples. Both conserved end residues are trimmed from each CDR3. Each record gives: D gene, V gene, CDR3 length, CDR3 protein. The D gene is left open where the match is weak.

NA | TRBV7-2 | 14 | ASSEPGPLINQPQH
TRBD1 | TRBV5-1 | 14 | ASSARTGVRTDTQY
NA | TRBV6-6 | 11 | ASSWAGLDEQY
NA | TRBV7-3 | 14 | ASSLMSAELNNEQF
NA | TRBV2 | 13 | ASSGGRGINQPQH
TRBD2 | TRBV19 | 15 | ASRGLAGEISYNEQF
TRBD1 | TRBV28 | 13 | ASSLTGGGFAEAF
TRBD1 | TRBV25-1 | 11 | ASNRGGSDTIY
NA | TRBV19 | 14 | ASRKSGTRAYNEQF
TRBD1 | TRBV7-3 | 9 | ASSPGQGFH
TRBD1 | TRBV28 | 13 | ASVTAGTGREEQY
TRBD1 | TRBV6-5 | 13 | ASSAGTGMFYGYT
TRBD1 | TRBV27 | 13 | ASSEFGQGRYGYT
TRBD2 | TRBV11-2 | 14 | ASSLLAGVPTDTQY
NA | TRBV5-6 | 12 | ASSSGRQENEQF
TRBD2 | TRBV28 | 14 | ASSSPGGAEGETQY
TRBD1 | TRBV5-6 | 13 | ASSGRGRVGEKLF
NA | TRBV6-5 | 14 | ASSYSPQSSYNEQF
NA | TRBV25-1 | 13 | ASSEWGHTALKAS
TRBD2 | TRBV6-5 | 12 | ASTEGLAAYEQY